Below are 16 T cell receptor beta chains sequenced from a single sample in a study of Graves' ophthalmopathy and Graves' hyperthyroidism. The sequenced template was RNA, covering the TCR beta CDR3 region. First-round RT-PCR employed HTBI primers, with a second-round multiplex PCR after it. TCRdb processed the multiplex PCR reads anew with MiXCR; each CDR3 protein has one entry. Altogether roughly 400,000 distinct CDR3 sequences are present, 15% to 19% being singletons, with the ten largest covering roughly 7%. The sequenced material came from peripheral blood. Every receptor here comes from a woman younger than 35 with stable Graves' hyperthyroidism.

This clonotype has a handful of counts. Since a much larger clone is just one base distant, this may be a read error. The chain employs TRBV19 and TRBJ2-5; TRBD2 aligns across 11 bases. Germline V gene sequence: CDR1 LNHDA, CDR2 SQIVND (reference sequence). The CDR3 sequence is 15 residues long. The CDR3: CVSSPGLAVQETQYF. The DNA for the CDR3 is TGTGTCAGTAGCCCGGGACTAGCGGTACAAGAGACCCAGTACTTC. Supplemented by reference TRBV19 and TRBJ2-5, the full variable domain reads DGGITQSPKYLFRKEGQNVTLSCEQNLNHDAMYWYRQDPGQGLRLIYYSQIVNDFQKGDIAEGYSVSREKKESFPLTVTSAQKNPTAFYLCVSSPGLAVQETQYFGPGTRLLVL.

The chain combines TRBV11-1 with TRBJ2-7, with D unclear. The CDR3 is 16 residues long. V was clipped by 5 bases and J by 4 bases, with 21 bases between them. Germline CDR1 reads SGHAT; CDR2 reads FQDESV (reference sequence). CDR3 bases: TGTGCCAGCAGCCCAACGGAGAAGGGATGGGTTTACGAGCAGTACTTC. Translating it yields CASSPTEKGWVYEQYF.

The table lists this clonotype with many counts. The genes are TRBV12-3 or TRBV12-4 and TRBJ2-7; no definite D call. The CDR3 length is 14 residues. Trimming took 5 bases from V and 8 from J, leaving 19 bases between them. This chain's CDR3 is CASSLRREEVKQYF. The DNA for the CDR3 is TGTGCCAGCAGTCTCCGAAGAGAAGAAGTCAAGCAGTACTTC.

Notes on this clonotype: This sequence may be a read error, since a much larger clone differs from it by one base. J is TRBJ2-5 and V is TRBV25-1; D ambiguous. The CDR3 is 13 residues long. Germline values: CDR1 MGHDK, CDR2 SYGVNS. The CDR3 nucleotides read TGTGTCAGCAGCGACCCCAAGAGGGAGACCCAGTACTTC. Translated: CVSSDPKRETQYF.

This clonotype was observed a handful of times. The J gene is TRBJ2-4, the V gene TRBV11-2; 7 bases agree with TRBD1. The CDR3 extends over 18 amino acids. The V and J ends lost 4 bases and 3 bases, in that order; junction bases with no gene match: 15. CDR1 and CDR2 from the germline V gene are SGHAT and FQNNGV. The CDR3 nucleotides read TGTGCCAGCAGCTCGCCGACGACAGGGCCATGGGGCAAAAACATTCAGTACTTC. This sequence encodes CASSSPTTGPWGKNIQYF.

This clonotype was counted at least ten times. V is TRBV6-5 and J is TRBJ1-5, with D perhaps matching TRBD1 (5 bases). From germline, CDR1 is MNHEY and CDR2 SVGAGI. Trimming shortened V by 0 bases and J by 2 bases, and 17 bases separated the two germline ends. This CDR3 is built from 18 residues. CDR3 residues: CASSYSVGTWGGNQPQHF. The CDR3 DNA is TGTGCCAGCAGTTACTCGGTCGGTACTTGGGGGGGCAATCAGCCCCAGCATTTT.

This clonotype has a count of ten or more. This chain connects TRBV6-2 or TRBV6-3 to TRBJ2-7, with D possibly TRBD2 on 5 matching bases. The V end lost 2 bases, the J end lost 7 bases, and 6 bases lay between the germline ends. The CDR3 has 11 amino acids. Germline V gene data show CDR1 as MNHEY and CDR2 as SVGEGT. CDR3 protein: CASSYTGEQYF. In DNA, the CDR3 is TGTGCCAGCAGTTACACGGGGGAGCAGTACTTC.

This clonotype was observed a few times. This chain uses TRBV7-9 with TRBJ2-5; TRBD1 matches at 9 bases. Germline CDR1 is SEHNR and CDR2 is FQNEAQ (reference sequence). Losses at the gene ends were 0 bases for V and 5 bases for J; bases not matched to a gene: 4. The CDR3 covers 15 residues. CDR3 loop: CASSLARQGGETQYF. The CDR3 nucleotides read TGTGCCAGCAGCTTAGCCCGACAGGGGGGGGAGACCCAGTACTTC.

This clonotype was detected many times. V gene TRBV7-2 combines with J gene TRBJ2-5, with TRBD2 matching 7 bases. Trimming at V came to 5 bases and at J to 2 bases, leaving 8 bases not matched to a gene. In germline, CDR1 is SGHTA, CDR2 FQGNSA. The CDR3 is 15 residues long. CDR3 residues: CASSLRLALQETQYF. For the CDR3, the DNA is TGTGCCAGCAGCCTCCGACTAGCTTTACAAGAGACCCAGTACTTC.

The chain has TRBV7-8 and TRBJ2-5; D possibly matches TRBD1 or TRBD2 (5 bases each). The CDR3 has 13 amino acids. CDR1 and CDR2 from the germline V gene are SGHVS and FQNEAQ. V shed 5 bases and J shed 7 bases, with 14 bases lying between them. The CDR3 DNA is TGTGCCAGCAGCGGACGGGGCCCGGGGACCCAGTACTTC. Its protein is CASSGRGPGTQYF.

This clonotype was seen more than once but under ten times. This chain uses TRBV4-1 with TRBJ2-7, with D perhaps matching TRBD2 (6 bases). The CDR3 contains 14 residues. Trimming took 0 bases from V and 7 from J, leaving 13 bases between them. The germline CDR1 and CDR2 sequences are MGHRA and YSYEKL. CDR3 sequence (DNA): TGCGCCAGCAGCCAAGAATTCAGGGCGGGAGAGCAGTACTTC. Translating gives CASSQEFRAGEQYF.

The V gene is TRBV6-2 or TRBV6-3, the J gene TRBJ2-7, with 11 bases aligning to TRBD2. The CDR3 sequence is 16 residues long. J lost 4 bases, V lost 2 bases, and 7 bases had no gene match. In germline, CDR1 is MNHEY, CDR2 SVGEGT. The CDR3, as DNA: TGTGCCAGCAGTTACGTTAGCGGGAGGGCCAAGTACGAGCAGTACTTC. It codes for CASSYVSGRAKYEQYF.

Of note for this clonotype: One end of the junction is discordant with germline, which a read error may explain. The genes are TRBV4-1 and TRBJ1-6; D is perhaps TRBD1 (6 bases). Germline-derived CDR1 and CDR2 are MGHRA and YSYEKL. This CDR3 is built from 14 residues. The CDR3 region has the DNA TGCGCCAGCACCCAACAGGGAAGTTATTCATCCCTCCACTTT. Its protein is CASTQQGSYSSLHF.

This clonotype was picked up many times. V and J are TRBV11-2 and TRBJ2-7; 11 nucleotides align to TRBD2. CDR3 size: 17 residues. Germline values: CDR1 SGHAT, CDR2 FQNNGV. After removal of 0 bases from V and 2 bases from J, the junction contained 6 bases not matched to a gene. CDR3 loop: CASSLEATSGAPYEQYF. The DNA of the CDR3 is TGTGCCAGCAGCTTAGAGGCGACTAGCGGGGCGCCCTACGAGCAGTACTTC.

The chain recombines TRBV18 with TRBJ2-2; perhaps D is TRBD1 or TRBD2 (5 bases each). The V gene lost 6 bases and the J gene lost 3 bases, with 14 bases spanning the gap. The germline gives CDR1 KGHSH, CDR2 LQKENI. CDR3 size: 15 residues. The CDR3 loop is CASSLGATDTGELFF. In nucleotides, the CDR3 is TGTGCCAGCTCCCTCGGGGCGACCGACACCGGGGAGCTGTTTTTT.

The chain combines TRBV2 with TRBJ2-7; weak D call: TRBD1 (6 bases). CDR1 and CDR2 (germline): SNHLY, FYNNEI. V shed 6 bases and J shed 2 bases, with 14 bases lying between them. CDR3 size: 14 residues. In nucleotides, the CDR3 is TGTGCCAGCAGCGATCACAGGGTCCCCTACGAGCAGTACTTC. Protein: CASSDHRVPYEQYF.